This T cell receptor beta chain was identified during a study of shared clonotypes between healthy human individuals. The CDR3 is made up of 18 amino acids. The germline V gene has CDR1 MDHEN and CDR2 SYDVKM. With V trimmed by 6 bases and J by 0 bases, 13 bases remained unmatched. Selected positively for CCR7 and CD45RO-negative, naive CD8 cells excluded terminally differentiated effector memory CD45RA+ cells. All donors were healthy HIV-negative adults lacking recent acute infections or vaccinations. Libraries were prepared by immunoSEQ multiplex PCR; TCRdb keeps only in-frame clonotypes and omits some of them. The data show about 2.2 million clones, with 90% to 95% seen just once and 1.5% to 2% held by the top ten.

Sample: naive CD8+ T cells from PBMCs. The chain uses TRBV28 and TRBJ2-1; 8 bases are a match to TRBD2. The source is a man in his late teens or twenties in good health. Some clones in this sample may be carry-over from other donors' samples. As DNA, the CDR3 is TGTGCCAGCAGCTTAGAGGTGGCGGGAGGCCACTCCTACAATGAGCAGTTCTTC. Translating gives CASSLEVAGGHSYNEQFF.